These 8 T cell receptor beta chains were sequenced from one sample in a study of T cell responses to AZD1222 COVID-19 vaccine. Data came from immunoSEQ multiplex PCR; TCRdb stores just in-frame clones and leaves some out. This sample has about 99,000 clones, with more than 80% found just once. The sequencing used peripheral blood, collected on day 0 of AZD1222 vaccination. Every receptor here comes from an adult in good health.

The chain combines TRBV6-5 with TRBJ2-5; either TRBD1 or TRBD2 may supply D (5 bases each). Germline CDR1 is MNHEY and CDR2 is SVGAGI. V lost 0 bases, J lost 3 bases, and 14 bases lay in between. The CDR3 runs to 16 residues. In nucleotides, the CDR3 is TGTGCCAGCAGTTACTCATGGGGGAGACTCAAAGAGACCCAGTACTTC. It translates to CASSYSWGRLKETQYF.

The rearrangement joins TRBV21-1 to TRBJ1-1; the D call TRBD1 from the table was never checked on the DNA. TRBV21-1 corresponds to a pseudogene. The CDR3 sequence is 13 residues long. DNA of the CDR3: TGTGCCAGCACCAGACAGGGGAACACTGAAGCTTTCTTT. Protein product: CASTRQGNTEAFF.

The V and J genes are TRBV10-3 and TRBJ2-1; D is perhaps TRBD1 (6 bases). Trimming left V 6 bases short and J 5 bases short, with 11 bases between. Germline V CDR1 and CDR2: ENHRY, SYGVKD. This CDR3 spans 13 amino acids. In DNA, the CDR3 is TGTGCCATCAGCAGTAACAGGGACAATGAGCAGTTCTTC. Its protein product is CAISSNRDNEQFF.

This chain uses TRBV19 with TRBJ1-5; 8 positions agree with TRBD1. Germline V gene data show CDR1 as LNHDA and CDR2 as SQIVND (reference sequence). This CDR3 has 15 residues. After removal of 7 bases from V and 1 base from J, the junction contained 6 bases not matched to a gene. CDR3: CASTRTGWSNQPQHF. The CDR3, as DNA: TGTGCCAGTACCCGGACAGGGTGGAGCAATCAGCCCCAGCATTTT.

The CDR3 loop reads CASSTRRQNYNEQFF. The CDR3 DNA reads as TGTGCCAGCAGCACTAGGCGGCAGAACTACAATGAGCAGTTCTTC. V usage is TRBV7-2 and J usage is TRBJ2-1; TRBD2 is a possible D gene (5 bases). Germline CDR1 is SGHTA and CDR2 is FQGNSA. The CDR3 length is 15 residues. V gave up 5 bases and J gave up 3 bases, with 14 bases separating them.

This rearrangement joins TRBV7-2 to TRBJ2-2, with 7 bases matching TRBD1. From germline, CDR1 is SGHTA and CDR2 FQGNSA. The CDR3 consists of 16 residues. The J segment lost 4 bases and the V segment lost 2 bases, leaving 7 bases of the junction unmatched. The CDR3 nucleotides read TGTGCCAGCAGCTTATCGGTTGCAGGGGGCACCGGGGAGCTGTTTTTT. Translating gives CASSLSVAGGTGELFF.

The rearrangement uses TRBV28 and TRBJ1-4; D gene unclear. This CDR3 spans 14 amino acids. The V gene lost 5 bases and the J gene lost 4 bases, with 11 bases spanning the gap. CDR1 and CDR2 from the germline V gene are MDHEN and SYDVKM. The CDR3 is CASSNLLNNEKLFF. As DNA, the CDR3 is TGTGCCAGCAGTAATTTGCTAAATAATGAAAAACTGTTTTTT.

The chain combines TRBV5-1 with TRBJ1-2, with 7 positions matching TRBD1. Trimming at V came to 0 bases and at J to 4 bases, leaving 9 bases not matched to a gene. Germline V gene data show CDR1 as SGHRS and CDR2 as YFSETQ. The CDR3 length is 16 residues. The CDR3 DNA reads TGCGCCAGCAGCTTGGCCGGTTTCGGGACAGTCTATGGCTACACCTTC. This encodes CASSLAGFGTVYGYTF.